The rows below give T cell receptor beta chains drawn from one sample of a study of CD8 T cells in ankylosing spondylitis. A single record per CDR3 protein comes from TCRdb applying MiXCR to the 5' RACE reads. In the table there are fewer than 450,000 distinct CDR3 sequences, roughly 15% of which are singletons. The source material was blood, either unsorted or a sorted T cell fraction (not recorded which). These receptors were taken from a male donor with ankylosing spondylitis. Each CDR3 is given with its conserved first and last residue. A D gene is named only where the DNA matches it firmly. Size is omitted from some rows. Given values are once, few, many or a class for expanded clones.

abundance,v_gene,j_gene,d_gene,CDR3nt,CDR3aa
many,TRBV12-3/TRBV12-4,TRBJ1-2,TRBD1,TGTGCCAGCAGCCAGTCGGGACAGTCAGCTAACTATGGCTACACCTTC,CASSQSGQSANYGYTF
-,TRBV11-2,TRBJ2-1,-,TGTGCCAGCAGCTTAGATATCGGTGAGCAGTTCTTC,CASSLDIGEQFF
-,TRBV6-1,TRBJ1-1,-,TGTGCCAGCAGTGAAGCCTGGAAGCGGGACACTGAAGCTTTCTTT,CASSEAWKRDTEAFF
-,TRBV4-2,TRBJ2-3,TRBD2,TGTGCCAGCAGCCCGCAACTAGCGGGAGTGGCAGATACGCAGTATTTT,CASSPQLAGVADTQYF
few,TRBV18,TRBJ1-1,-,TGTGCCAGCTCAACCAGCGGGGTCGGGGAAGCTTTCTTT,CASSTSGVGEAFF
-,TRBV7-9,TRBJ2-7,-,TGTGCCACCGGCAGGGGGGATAACTCCTACGAGCAGTACTTC,CATGRGDNSYEQYF
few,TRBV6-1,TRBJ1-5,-,TGTGCCAGCAGTAGACGGGAGGATCAGCCCCAGCATTTT,CASSRREDQPQHF
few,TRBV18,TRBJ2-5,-,TGTGCCAGCTCACCACCGGCAGGTCAAGAGACCCAGTACTTC,CASSPPAGQETQYF
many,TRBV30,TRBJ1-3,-,TGTGCCTGTAGACCGACAGTCTCTGGAAACACCATATATTTT,CACRPTVSGNTIYF
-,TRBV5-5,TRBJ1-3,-,TGTGCCAGCACCAGACCTAACCTGGGGGGCTCTGGAAACACCATATATTTT,CASTRPNLGGSGNTIYF
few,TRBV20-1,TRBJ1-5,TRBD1,TGCAGTGCTGGCGGGGACAGGGGGAGTCAGCCCCAGCATTTT,CSAGGDRGSQPQHF
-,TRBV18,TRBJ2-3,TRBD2,TGTGCCAGCTCAGAACGACTCCCTTCCCTAGCGGGGGGCACAGATACGCAGTATTTT,CASSERLPSLAGGTDTQYF
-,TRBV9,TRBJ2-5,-,TGTGCCAGCAGCGTAGACCCGGGGTTGGAGACCCAGTACTTC,CASSVDPGLETQYF
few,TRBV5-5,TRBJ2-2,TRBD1,TGTGCCAGCAGCGCCAGACAGGGGGCTAGCGGGGAGCTGTTTTTT,CASSARQGASGELFF
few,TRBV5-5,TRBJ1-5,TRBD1,TGTGCCAGCAGCTTGGCTGACAGGGGCGGTCAGCCCCAGCATTTT,CASSLADRGGQPQHF
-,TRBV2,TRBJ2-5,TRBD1,TGTGCCAGCAGTCGAACAGGGACAGCCCAAGAGACCCAGTACTTC,CASSRTGTAQETQYF
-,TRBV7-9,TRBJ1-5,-,TGTGCCAGCAGCGCCACTTCCTCGGTACCTCCCCAGCATTTT,CASSATSSVPPQHF
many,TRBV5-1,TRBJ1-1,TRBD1,TGCGCCAGCAGACAGGGGGCTTTCGGCACTGAAGCTTTCTTT,CASRQGAFGTEAFF
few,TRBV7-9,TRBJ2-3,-,TGTGCCAGCAGCTTAGGGGCGACTAGCACAGATACGCAGTATTTT,CASSLGATSTDTQYF
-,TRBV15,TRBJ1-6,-,TGTGCCACCAGCAGAGATTATGGAGGTCAGTCACCCCTCCACTTT,CATSRDYGGQSPLHF
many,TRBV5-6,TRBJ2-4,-,TGTGCCAGCAGCTTGGAACCGAAAGCCAAAAACATTCAGTACTTC,CASSLEPKAKNIQYF
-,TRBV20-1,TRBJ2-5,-,TGCAGTGCTAAGGCCCCCGGGACGGAAGAAGAGACCCAGTACTTC,CSAKAPGTEEETQYF
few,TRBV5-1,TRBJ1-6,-,TGCGCCAGCAGCTTAAGGACAGATAATTCACCCCTCCACTTT,CASSLRTDNSPLHF
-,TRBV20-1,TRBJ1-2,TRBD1,TGCAGTGCTAGAGATTACGGGACAGCTCCGAGTAACTATGGCTACACCTTC,CSARDYGTAPSNYGYTF
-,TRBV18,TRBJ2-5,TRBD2,TGTGCCAGCTCACCGACGGGGGGGTCTCAAGAGACCCAGTACTTC,CASSPTGGSQETQYF
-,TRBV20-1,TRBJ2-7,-,TGCAGTGCTAGAGATCTGGCAGGGAGGTACGAGCAGTACTTC,CSARDLAGRYEQYF
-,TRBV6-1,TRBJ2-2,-,TGTGCCAGCAGTGAATCCCCTGCTAGTTGGTCCGGGGAGCTGTTTTTT,CASSESPASWSGELFF
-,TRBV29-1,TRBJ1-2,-,TGCAGCGTTCTCCCCAGGGGTGAAGGCTATGGCTACACCTTC,CSVLPRGEGYGYTF
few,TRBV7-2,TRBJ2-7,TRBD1,TGTGCCAGCAGCCGTATTACCGGGACAGGGTTTCCCGAGCAGTACTTC,CASSRITGTGFPEQYF
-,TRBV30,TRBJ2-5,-,TGTGCCTGGGGCCGGGAGACCCAGTACTTC,CAWGRETQYF
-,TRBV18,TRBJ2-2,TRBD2,TGTGCCAGCTCATTTGGGACTATGAACACCGGGGAGCTGTTTTTT,CASSFGTMNTGELFF
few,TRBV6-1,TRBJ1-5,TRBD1,TGTGCCAGCAGCCCGGACAGGTTCCAGCCCCAGCATTTT,CASSPDRFQPQHF
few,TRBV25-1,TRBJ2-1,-,TGTGCCAGCAGTGAACAGGGGGGAAACTACAATGAGCAGTTCTTC,CASSEQGGNYNEQFF
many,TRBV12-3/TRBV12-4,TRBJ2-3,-,TGTGCCAGCAGCCAGGACTTACGCACAGATACGCAGTATTTT,CASSQDLRTDTQYF
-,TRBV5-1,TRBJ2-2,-,TGCGCCAGCAGCTGGGTGTCAAGCGGACCGCCCGGGGAGCTGTTTTTT,CASSWVSSGPPGELFF